This T cell receptor beta chain derives from a study of cytomegalovirus exposure and HLA in healthy donors. Study-wide results and caveats: In vitro confirmation showed a few CMV-associated chains to be CMV antigen specific. Cytomegalovirus association was assigned to approximately 160 TCR beta chains. By HLA locus, TCR association rates varied in a later analysis, with DRB1 showing the most and HLA-C the fewest.

Turning to this clone: Its specificity is not known.

Primers included in the PCR were 60 Vbeta and 13 Jbeta primers. Measured with immunoSEQ multiplex PCR; TCRdb has only the in-frame clones, and not every one. The sample lists approximately 84,000 clones, approximately 78% seen once, with around 2.3% in the top ten. The CDR3 extends over 13 amino acids. From germline, CDR1 is KGHSH and CDR2 LQKENI. V lost 2 bases to trimming and J lost 8 bases, with 12 bases between them. Sequenced input: PBMCs. The V gene is TRBV18, the J gene TRBJ1-2; D perhaps matches TRBD1 (6 bases). The receptor was derived from a male donor in good health and CMV-seropositive. This CDR3 is CASSPNRVGGYTF. The DNA of the CDR3 is TGTGCCAGCTCACCAAACAGGGTCGGCGGCTACACCTTC.